This T cell receptor (beta chain) was captured in a study of T cell repertoires and HLA-DP antigens. Overall study context: Versus self, one alloantigen differed at one groove amino acid, the other at some eleven.

TCRdb's table, derived via immunoSEQ multiplex PCR, lists solely in-frame clones and lacks some. This table holds roughly 73,000 clones, 80% found once. Worth noting for this clone: What it binds is not known.

The TCR originated in a man in his sixties in good health and CMV-seronegative. The sample was CD4+ T cells from PBMCs.

CDR3 DNA sequence: TGTGCCTTTCCGGGGGGGCGGGACCAAGAGACCCAGTACTTC. Translation gives CAFPGGRDQETQYF. The rearrangement uses TRBV7-2 and TRBJ2-5; 8 positions match TRBD2. Germline-derived CDR1 and CDR2 are SGHTA and FQGNSA. This CDR3 has 14 residues. The junction had 8 bases not matched to a gene; V was cut back by 11 bases and J by 0 bases.